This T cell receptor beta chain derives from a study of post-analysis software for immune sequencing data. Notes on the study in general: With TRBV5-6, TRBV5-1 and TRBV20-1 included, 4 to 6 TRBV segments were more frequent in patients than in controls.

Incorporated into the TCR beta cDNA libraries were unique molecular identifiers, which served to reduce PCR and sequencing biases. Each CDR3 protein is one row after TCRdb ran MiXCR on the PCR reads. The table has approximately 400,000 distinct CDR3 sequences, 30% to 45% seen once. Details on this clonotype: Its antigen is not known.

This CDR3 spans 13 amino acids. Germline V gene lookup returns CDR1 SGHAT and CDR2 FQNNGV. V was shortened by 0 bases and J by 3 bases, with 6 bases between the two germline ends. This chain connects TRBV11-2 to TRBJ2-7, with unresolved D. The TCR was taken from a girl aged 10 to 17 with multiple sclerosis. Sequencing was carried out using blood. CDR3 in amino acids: CASSLDHLYEQYF. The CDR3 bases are TGTGCCAGCAGCTTAGACCATCTCTACGAGCAGTACTTC.